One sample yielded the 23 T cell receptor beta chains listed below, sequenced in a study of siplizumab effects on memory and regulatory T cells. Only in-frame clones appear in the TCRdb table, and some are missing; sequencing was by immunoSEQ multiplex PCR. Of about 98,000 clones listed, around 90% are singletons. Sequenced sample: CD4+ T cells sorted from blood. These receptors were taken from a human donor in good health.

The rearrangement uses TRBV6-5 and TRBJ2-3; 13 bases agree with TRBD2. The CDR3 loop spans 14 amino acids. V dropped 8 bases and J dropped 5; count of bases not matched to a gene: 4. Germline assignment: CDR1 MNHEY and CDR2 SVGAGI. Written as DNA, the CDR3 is TGTGCCAGCCGGACTAGCGGGAGAGTAGATACGCAGTATTTT. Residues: CASRTSGRVDTQYF.

The CDR3 region is CASSLPLGITNEKLFF. The DNA for the CDR3 is TGCGCCAGCAGCTTGCCCCTAGGAATCACTAATGAAAAACTGTTTTTT. V usage is TRBV5-1 and J usage is TRBJ1-4, with D unresolved. V shed 1 base and J shed 2 bases, with 12 bases lying between them. The CDR3 covers 16 residues. The germline gives CDR1 SGHRS, CDR2 YFSETQ. Full variable domain (rest looked up from reference TRBV5-1 and TRBJ1-4): KAGVTQTPRYLIKTRGQQVTLSCSPISGHRSVSWYQQTPGQGLQFLFEYFSETQRNKGNFPGRFSGRQFSNSRSEMNVSTLELGDSALYLCASSLPLGITNEKLFFGSGTQLSVL.

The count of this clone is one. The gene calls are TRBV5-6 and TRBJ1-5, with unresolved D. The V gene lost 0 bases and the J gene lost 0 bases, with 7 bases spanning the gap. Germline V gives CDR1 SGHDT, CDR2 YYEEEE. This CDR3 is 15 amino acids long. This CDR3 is CASSLGGNSNQPQHF. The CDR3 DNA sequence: TGTGCCAGCAGCTTGGGGGGAAATAGCAATCAGCCCCAGCATTTT.

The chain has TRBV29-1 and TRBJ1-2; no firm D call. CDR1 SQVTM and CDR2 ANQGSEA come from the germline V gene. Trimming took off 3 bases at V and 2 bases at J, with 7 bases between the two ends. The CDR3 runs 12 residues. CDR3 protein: CSVEGRNYGYTF. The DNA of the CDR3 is TGCAGCGTTGAGGGCAGGAACTATGGCTACACCTTC.

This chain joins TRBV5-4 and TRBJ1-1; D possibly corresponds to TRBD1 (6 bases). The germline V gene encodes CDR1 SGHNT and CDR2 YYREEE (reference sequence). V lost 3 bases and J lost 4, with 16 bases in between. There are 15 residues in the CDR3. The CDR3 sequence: CASSSPVGGGTEAFF. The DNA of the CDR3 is TGTGCCAGCAGCTCCCCCGTGGGAGGGGGCACTGAAGCTTTCTTT.

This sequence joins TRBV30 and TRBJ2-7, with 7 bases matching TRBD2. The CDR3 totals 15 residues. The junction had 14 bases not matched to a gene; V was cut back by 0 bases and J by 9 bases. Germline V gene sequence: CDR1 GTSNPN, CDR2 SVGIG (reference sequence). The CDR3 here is CAWSVGFGGTRGQYF. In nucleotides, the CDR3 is TGTGCCTGGAGTGTAGGGTTCGGGGGGACGAGGGGGCAGTACTTC.

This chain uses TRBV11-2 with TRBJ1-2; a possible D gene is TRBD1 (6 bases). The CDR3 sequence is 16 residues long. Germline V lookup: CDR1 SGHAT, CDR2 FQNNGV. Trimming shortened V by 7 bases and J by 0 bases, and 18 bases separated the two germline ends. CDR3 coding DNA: TGTGCCAGCACCCTGACTCGACAGGCAGCTAACTATGGCTACACCTTC. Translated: CASTLTRQAANYGYTF.

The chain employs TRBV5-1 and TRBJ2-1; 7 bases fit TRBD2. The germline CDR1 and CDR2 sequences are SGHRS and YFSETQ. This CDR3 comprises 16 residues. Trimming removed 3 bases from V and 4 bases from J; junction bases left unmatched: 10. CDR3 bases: TGCGCCAGCAGCTACGTCAGAAGCGGGATGTACAATGAGCAGTTCTTC. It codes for CASSYVRSGMYNEQFF.

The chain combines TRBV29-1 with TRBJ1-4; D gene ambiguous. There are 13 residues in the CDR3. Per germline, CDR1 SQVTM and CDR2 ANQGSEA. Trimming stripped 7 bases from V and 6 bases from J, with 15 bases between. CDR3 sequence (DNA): TGCAGCGCCGGACCTGCACCCGATGAAAAACTGTTTTTT. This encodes CSAGPAPDEKLFF.

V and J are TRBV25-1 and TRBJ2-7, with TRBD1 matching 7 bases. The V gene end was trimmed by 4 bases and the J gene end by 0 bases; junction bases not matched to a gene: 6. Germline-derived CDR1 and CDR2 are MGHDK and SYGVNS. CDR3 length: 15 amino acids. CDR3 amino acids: CASSVSDRTSYEQYF. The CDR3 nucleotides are TGTGCCAGCAGTGTTTCGGACAGGACCTCCTACGAGCAGTACTTC.

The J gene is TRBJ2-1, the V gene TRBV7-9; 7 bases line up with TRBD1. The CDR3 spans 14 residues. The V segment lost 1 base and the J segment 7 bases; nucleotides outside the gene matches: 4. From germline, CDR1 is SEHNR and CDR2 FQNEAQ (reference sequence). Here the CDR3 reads CASSLGTTGNEQFF. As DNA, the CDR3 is TGTGCCAGCAGCTTAGGGACGACAGGGAATGAGCAGTTCTTC.

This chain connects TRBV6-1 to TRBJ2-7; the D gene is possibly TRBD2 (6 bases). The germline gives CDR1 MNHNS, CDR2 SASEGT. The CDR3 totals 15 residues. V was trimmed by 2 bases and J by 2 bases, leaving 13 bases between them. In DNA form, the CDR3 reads TGTGCCAGCAGTGAAATAGCTAGCGCCACCTACGAGCAGTACTTC. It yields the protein CASSEIASATYEQYF.

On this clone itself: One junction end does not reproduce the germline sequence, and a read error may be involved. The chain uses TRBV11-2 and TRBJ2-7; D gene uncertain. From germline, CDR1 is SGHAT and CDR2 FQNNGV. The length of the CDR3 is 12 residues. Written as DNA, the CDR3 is TGTGCCAGCAGCTTAGATCCCGGACCCTCAAACTTC. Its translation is CASSLDPGPSNF.

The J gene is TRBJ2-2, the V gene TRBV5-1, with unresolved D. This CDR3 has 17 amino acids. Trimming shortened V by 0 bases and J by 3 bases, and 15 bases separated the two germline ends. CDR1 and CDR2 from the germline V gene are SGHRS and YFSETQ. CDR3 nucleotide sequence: TGCGCCAGCAGCTTGGAGTCGGCAGGCTTCCACACCGGGGAGCTGTTTTTT. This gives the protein CASSLESAGFHTGELFF.

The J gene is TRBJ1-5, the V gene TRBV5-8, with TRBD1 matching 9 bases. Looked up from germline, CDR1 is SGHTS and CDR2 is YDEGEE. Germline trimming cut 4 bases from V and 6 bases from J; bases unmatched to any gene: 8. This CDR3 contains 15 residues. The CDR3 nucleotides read TGTGCCAGCAGCACACAGGGGGCGCTTGGTCAGCCCCAGCATTTT. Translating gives CASSTQGALGQPQHF.

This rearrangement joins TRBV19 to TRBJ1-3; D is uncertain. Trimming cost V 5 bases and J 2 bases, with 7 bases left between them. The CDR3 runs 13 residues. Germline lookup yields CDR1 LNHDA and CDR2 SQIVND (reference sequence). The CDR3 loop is CASSYLPGNTIYF. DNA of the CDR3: TGTGCCAGTAGTTACCTACCTGGAAACACCATATATTTT.

This chain's CDR3 is CASKEMGSYEQYF. CDR3 coding DNA: TGTGCCAGCAAGGAAATGGGGTCCTACGAGCAGTACTTC. This chain connects TRBV28 to TRBJ2-7; D is unclear. Deletions cut 7 bases from V and 1 base from J, with 11 bases between. Per germline, CDR1 MDHEN and CDR2 SYDVKM. The CDR3 runs to 13 residues.

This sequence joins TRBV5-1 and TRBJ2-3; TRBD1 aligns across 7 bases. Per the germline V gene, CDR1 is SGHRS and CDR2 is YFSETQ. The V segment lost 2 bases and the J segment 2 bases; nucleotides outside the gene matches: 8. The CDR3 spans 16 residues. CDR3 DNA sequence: TGCGCCAGCAGCTTCGCCACAGGGGCAGACACAGATACGCAGTATTTT. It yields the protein CASSFATGADTDTQYF.

The CDR3 loop is CASSYSPGGVETQYF. In nucleotides, the CDR3 is TGTGCCAGCAGCTACTCGCCAGGGGGCGTGGAGACCCAGTACTTC. The chain is built from TRBV11-2 and TRBJ2-5; 8 bases match TRBD1. The CDR3 spans 15 residues. V shed 4 bases, J shed 5 bases, and the junction held 9 bases outside the gene matches. The germline CDR1 and CDR2 sequences are SGHAT and FQNNGV.

CDR3 residues: CASSSLAGGYTDTQYF. The CDR3, as DNA: TGTGCCAGCAGCTCCTTAGCGGGAGGGTACACAGATACGCAGTATTTT. The chain combines TRBV11-2 with TRBJ2-3; 11 bases map to TRBD2. CDR1 is SGHAT and CDR2 is FQNNGV in the germline V gene. The V gene end was trimmed by 4 bases and the J gene end by 2 bases; junction bases not matched to a gene: 5. The CDR3 is 16 residues long.

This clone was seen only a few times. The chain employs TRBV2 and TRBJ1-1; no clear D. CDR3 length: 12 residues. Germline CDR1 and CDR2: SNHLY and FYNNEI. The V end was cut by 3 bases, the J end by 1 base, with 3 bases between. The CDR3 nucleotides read TGTGCCAGCAGTGACCCGAACACTGAAGCTTTCTTT. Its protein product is CASSDPNTEAFF.

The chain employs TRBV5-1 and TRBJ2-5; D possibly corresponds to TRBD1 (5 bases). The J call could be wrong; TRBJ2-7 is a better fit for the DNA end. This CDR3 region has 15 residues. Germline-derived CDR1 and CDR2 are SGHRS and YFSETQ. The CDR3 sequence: CASSLLQGSLGEQYF. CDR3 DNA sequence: TGCGCCAGCAGCTTGCTGCAGGGTTCTTTGGGCGAGCAGTACTTC.

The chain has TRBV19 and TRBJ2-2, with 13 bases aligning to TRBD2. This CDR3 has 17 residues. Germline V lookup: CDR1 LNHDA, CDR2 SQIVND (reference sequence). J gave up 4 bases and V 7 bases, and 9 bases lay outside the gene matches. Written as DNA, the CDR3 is TGTGCCAGTACCAAAACTAGCGGGAGGGTCGTCACCGGGGAGCTGTTTTTT. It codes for CASTKTSGRVVTGELFF.